One and the same sample provided the 24 T cell receptor beta chains below, sequenced in a study of blood T cells in healthy people across ages. Next came a second PCR, run for about 7 to 11 cycles, which used a sample-barcoded 5' primer along with a J-beta primer mix. Each CDR3 protein gets one entry after TCRdb re-called the 5' RACE reads with MiXCR. The sample yields 600,000 or so distinct CDR3 sequences, around 21% seen once. The sequenced material came from blood. The receptors originated from a man aged 65-85 years in good health.

The gene calls are TRBV20-1 and TRBJ1-4, with D hard to call. Trimming took off 5 bases at V and 8 bases at J, with 12 bases between the two ends. Per the germline V gene, CDR1 is DFQATT and CDR2 is SNEGSKA (reference sequence). The CDR3 runs to 12 residues. CDR3 region: CSARPDGEKLFF. The CDR3 DNA sequence: TGCAGTGCTCGCCCGGACGGGGAAAAACTGTTTTTT.

This clonotype appeared many times. The V gene is TRBV18, the J gene TRBJ1-2, with D hard to call. Per the germline V gene, CDR1 is KGHSH and CDR2 is LQKENI. V lost 0 bases, J lost 3 bases, and 5 bases lay in between. CDR3 size: 13 residues. The CDR3 is CASSPPSHYGYTF. CDR3 bases: TGTGCCAGCTCACCACCCAGTCACTATGGCTACACCTTC.

This clonotype was observed at least ten times. The J gene is TRBJ2-2, the V gene TRBV10-3, with TRBD1 matching over 7 bases. Germline CDR1 reads ENHRY; CDR2 reads SYGVKD. Losses at the gene ends were 6 bases for V and 0 bases for J; bases not matched to a gene: 1. The CDR3 has 14 amino acids. CDR3 sequence: CAIRGTANTGELFF. The CDR3 DNA sequence: TGTGCCATCAGGGGGACAGCGAACACCGGGGAGCTGTTTTTT.

The CDR3 region has the DNA TGCGCCAGCAGCCAAGGAATCTACGGCGGGAGTAAGAGTTTGCAGTTCTTC. This translates into CASSQGIYGGSKSLQFF. The chain recombines TRBV4-3 with TRBJ2-5; TRBD2 matches at 7 bases. The J call may be faulty, since TRBJ2-1 better matches the DNA end. Per the germline V gene, CDR1 is LGHNA and CDR2 is YSLEER. The CDR3 runs to 17 residues.

This clonotype has a handful of counts. This chain uses TRBV20-1 with TRBJ2-3, with 8 bases identical to TRBD2. V was pared by 1 base and J by 3 bases, with 6 bases of the junction left unmatched. The CDR3 has 15 residues. Germline V CDR1 and CDR2: DFQATT, SNEGSKA (reference sequence). The CDR3 here is CSARVLSGNTDTQYF. The CDR3 DNA sequence: TGCAGTGCTAGAGTCCTTAGCGGGAATACAGATACGCAGTATTTT.

This clonotype was recorded a few times. This rearrangement joins TRBV3-1 to TRBJ2-5; 11 bases agree with TRBD2. Looked up from germline, CDR1 is LGHDT and CDR2 is YNNKEL (reference sequence). V gave up 2 bases and J gave up 5 bases; unmatched junction bases: 4. The CDR3 has 15 residues. The CDR3 sequence is CASSQQTSGTETQYF. In nucleotides, the CDR3 is TGTGCCAGCAGCCAACAGACTAGCGGGACGGAGACCCAGTACTTC.

The chain links TRBV28 to TRBJ2-2, with TRBD2 matching 7 bases. J was trimmed by 7 bases and V by 5 bases; bases with no gene match: 10. This CDR3 comprises 15 residues. CDR1 MDHEN and CDR2 SYDVKM come from the germline V gene. The CDR3 nucleotides read TGTGCCAGCAGTGACGAGGCGGGGGTTAGCGGGGAGCTGTTTTTT. It specifies CASSDEAGVSGELFF.

In its sample, this clonotype was seen a few times. The rearrangement joins TRBV7-6 to TRBJ2-5; 7 positions agree with TRBD2. CDR3 length: 14 amino acids. CDR1 is SGHVS, CDR2 FNYEAQ, per germline. J was trimmed by 6 bases and V by 1 base; bases with no gene match: 5. The CDR3, as DNA: TGTGCCAGCAGCTTAGGCGCGGGAGCGAAGACCCAGTACTTC. As protein: CASSLGAGAKTQYF.

This clonotype showed up just a few times. The chain recombines TRBV7-2 with TRBJ2-4; D remains ambiguous. Germline loops: CDR1 SGHTA, CDR2 FQGNSA. This CDR3 is built from 17 residues. The V gene lost 1 base and the J gene lost 0 bases, with 13 bases spanning the gap. The CDR3 DNA is TGTGCCAGCAGCTTAGTAGCCAGTTTTACAGCCAAAAACATTCAGTACTTC. The encoded protein is CASSLVASFTAKNIQYF.

This clonotype was observed a few times. The chain is built from TRBV5-1 and TRBJ2-7; 7 bases line up with TRBD2. CDR1 is SGHRS and CDR2 is YFSETQ in the germline V gene. The length of the CDR3 is 16 residues. Losses at the gene ends were 0 bases for V and 2 bases for J; bases not matched to a gene: 8. The CDR3 loop reads CASSLAGGIGTYEQYF. The CDR3 region has the DNA TGCGCCAGCAGCTTGGCCGGGGGGATTGGAACCTACGAGCAGTACTTC.

This clonotype appeared many times. V is TRBV27 and J is TRBJ2-1, with 11 positions matching TRBD1. The V segment lost 5 bases and the J segment 8 bases; nucleotides outside the gene matches: 8. Germline lookup yields CDR1 MNHEY and CDR2 SMNVEV (reference sequence). The CDR3 runs to 15 residues. In DNA form, the CDR3 reads TGTGCCAGCAGTCTATGGACAGGGGGCTGGGATGAGCAGTTCTTC. This sequence encodes CASSLWTGGWDEQFF.

The chain uses TRBV3-1 and TRBJ2-5; a possible D gene is TRBD1 (5 bases). Germline CDR1 reads LGHDT; CDR2 reads YNNKEL (reference sequence). Trimming removed 5 bases from V and 1 base from J, with 14 bases in between. The CDR3 runs 15 residues. The CDR3 DNA reads TGTGCCAGCAGCGAAGTGGGGCAAATCCAAGAGACCCAGTACTTC. This codes for CASSEVGQIQETQYF.

The chain is built from TRBV3-1 and TRBJ2-2; 9 nucleotides align to TRBD1. This CDR3 region has 15 residues. Per germline, CDR1 LGHDT and CDR2 YNNKEL (reference sequence). J was trimmed by 8 bases and V by 4 bases; bases with no gene match: 8. The CDR3 nucleotides are TGTGCCAGCAGCCTCTATACAGGGGGCCGTGGGGAGCTGTTTTTT. It specifies CASSLYTGGRGELFF.

This clonotype was detected a few times. The J gene is TRBJ1-5, the V gene TRBV12-3 or TRBV12-4, with a tentative D call TRBD1 (5 bases). Trimming took 7 bases from V and 4 from J, leaving 14 bases between them. The CDR3 has 14 amino acids. The CDR3 nucleotides read TGTGCCAGCAACCCGAGCGGGGGGAATCAGCCCCAGCATTTT. Translated, it gives CASNPSGGNQPQHF.

The chain combines TRBV9 with TRBJ2-3; tentatively, D is TRBD1 (6 bases). The CDR3 runs to 14 residues. From germline, CDR1 is SGDLS and CDR2 YYNGEE. Trimming took 7 bases from V and 2 from J, leaving 14 bases between them. CDR3 in DNA: TGTGCCAGCCACAGGGATCCTAACACAGATACGCAGTATTTT. Its protein is CASHRDPNTDTQYF. The full variable domain, with the rest looked up from reference TRBV9 and TRBJ2-3, is DSGVTQTPKHLITATGQRVTLRCSPRSGDLSVYWYQQSLDQGLQFLIQYYNGEERAKGNILERFSAQQFPDLHSELNLSSLELGDSALYFCASHRDPNTDTQYFGPGTRLTVL.

This clonotype was seen ten or more times. The V call is TRBV5-1, the J call TRBJ2-7; D possibly matches TRBD1 or TRBD2 (5 bases each). Trimming removed 4 bases at V and 2 bases at J, with 13 bases between. The CDR3 sequence is 14 residues long. Germline V gives CDR1 SGHRS, CDR2 YFSETQ. CDR3 region: CASSPRDGAYEQYF. CDR3 bases: TGCGCCAGCAGCCCCCGGGACGGTGCCTACGAGCAGTACTTC. Supplemented by reference TRBV5-1 and TRBJ2-7, the full variable domain reads KAGVTQTPRYLIKTRGQQVTLSCSPISGHRSVSWYQQTPGQGLQFLFEYFSETQRNKGNFPGRFSGRQFSNSRSEMNVSTLELGDSALYLCASSPRDGAYEQYFGPGTRLTVT.

The chain couples TRBV7-2 to TRBJ1-5; the match to TRBD1 covers 9 bases. There are 14 residues in the CDR3. V trimming: 5 bases; J trimming: 7 bases; junction bases outside the gene matches: 6. Looked up from germline, CDR1 is SGHTA and CDR2 is FQGNSA. Written as DNA, the CDR3 is TGTGCCAGCAGCACACAGGGGGCGGGGCAGCCCCAGCATTTT. It encodes CASSTQGAGQPQHF.

The CDR3 nucleotides read TGTGCCAGCAGTGGACAGGGGGGGAACGGGCAGTACTTC. Encoded protein: CASSGQGGNGQYF. The genes are TRBV12-3 or TRBV12-4 and TRBJ2-7, with 10 bases that match TRBD1. The CDR3 contains 13 residues. Trimming cost V 5 bases and J 9 bases; bases outside gene matches: 7.

This chain's CDR3 is CASSQEDYGTQYF. The CDR3 region has the DNA TGTGCCAGCAGCCAAGAAGATTACGGGACCCAGTACTTC. This chain joins TRBV3-1 and TRBJ2-5; D remains unclear. The ends were cut back, 0 bases at V and 7 bases at J, with 9 bases in the middle. Germline values: CDR1 LGHDT, CDR2 YNNKEL (reference sequence). The CDR3 covers 13 residues.

This clonotype was observed a few times. This chain connects TRBV9 to TRBJ1-1, with a tentative D call TRBD1 (6 bases). CDR1 and CDR2 (germline): SGDLS, YYNGEE. With 0 bases removed from V and 2 bases from J, the gap between germline ends came to 11 bases. This CDR3 is 15 amino acids long. DNA for the CDR3: TGTGCCAGCAGCGTAGAGGGACACCTAAACACTGAAGCTTTCTTT. It specifies CASSVEGHLNTEAFF.

This clonotype was observed a handful of times. The V gene is TRBV12-3 or TRBV12-4, the J gene TRBJ1-6, with D uncertain. The CDR3 extends over 12 amino acids. V gave up 3 bases and J gave up 9 bases, with 6 bases separating them. The CDR3 loop is CASSFRVSPLHF. As DNA, the CDR3 is TGTGCCAGCAGTTTTAGAGTTTCACCCCTCCACTTT.

This clonotype showed up just a few times. The chain has TRBV5-1 and TRBJ2-5; TRBD1 might be the D (5 bases). This CDR3 region has 15 residues. Trimming pared 2 bases from V and 5 bases from J, leaving 16 bases between. Germline CDR1 is SGHRS and CDR2 is YFSETQ. CDR3 DNA sequence: TGCGCCAGCAGCTTAAAAACGGATTCAGGGGAGACCCAGTACTTC. Translated, it gives CASSLKTDSGETQYF.

Only a few counts were recorded for this clonotype. The rearrangement links TRBV12-3 or TRBV12-4 to TRBJ2-6; 8 nucleotides agree with TRBD1. The CDR3 sequence is 14 residues long. With 6 bases clipped from V and 2 bases from J, the junction kept 0 bases outside the gene matches. The CDR3 nucleotides are TGTGCCAGCAGGGACAGGGCTGGGGCCAACGTCCTGACTTTC. Encoded protein: CASRDRAGANVLTF.

The chain employs TRBV28 and TRBJ2-2, with unresolved D. V lost 6 bases, J lost 5 bases, and 16 bases lay in between. Per germline, CDR1 MDHEN and CDR2 SYDVKM. This CDR3 spans 15 amino acids. Here the CDR3 DNA reads TGTGCCAGCAGACGCCCCCCCGCAGGAACCGGGGAGCTGTTTTTT. Amino acids: CASRRPPAGTGELFF.